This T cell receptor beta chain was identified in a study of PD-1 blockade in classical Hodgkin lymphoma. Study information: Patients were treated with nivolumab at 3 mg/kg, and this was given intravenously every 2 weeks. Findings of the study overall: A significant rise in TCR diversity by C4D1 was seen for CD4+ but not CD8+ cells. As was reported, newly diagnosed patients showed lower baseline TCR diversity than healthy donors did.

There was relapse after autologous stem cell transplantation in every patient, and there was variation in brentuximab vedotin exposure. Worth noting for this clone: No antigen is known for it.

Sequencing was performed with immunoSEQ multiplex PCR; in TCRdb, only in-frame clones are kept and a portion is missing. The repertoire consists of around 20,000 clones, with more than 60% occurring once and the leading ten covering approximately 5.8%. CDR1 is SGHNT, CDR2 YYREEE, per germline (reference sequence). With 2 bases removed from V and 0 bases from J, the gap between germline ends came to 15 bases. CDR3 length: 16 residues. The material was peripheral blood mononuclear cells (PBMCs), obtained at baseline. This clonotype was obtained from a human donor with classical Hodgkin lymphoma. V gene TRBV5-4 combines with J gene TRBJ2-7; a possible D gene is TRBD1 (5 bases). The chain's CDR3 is CASSFSSDILSYEQYF. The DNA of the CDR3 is TGTGCCAGCAGCTTTTCCTCGGACATCCTCTCCTACGAGCAGTACTTC. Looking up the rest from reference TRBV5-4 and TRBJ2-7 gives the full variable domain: ETGVTQSPTHLIKTRGQQVTLRCSSQSGHNTVSWYQQALGQGPQFIFQYYREEENGRGNFPPRFSGLQFPNYSSELNVNALELDDSALYLCASSFSSDILSYEQYFGPGTRLTVT.